This record concerns one T cell receptor (beta chain) sequence. No antigen is known for it. No much larger clone exists at a distance of one base, and base qualities are not known. This beta chain was picked up by a library intended for alpha chains and is off target, so its count carries little meaning. This specimen's time point label, interpreted: sample taken at primary tumor resection. Donors were 72 patients with early-stage, untreated non-small cell lung cancer from the lung TRACERx cohort. Without any cell sorting, TCR sequencing was performed on whole RNA extracted either from tumor and nontumor lung tissue or from cryopreserved PBMC samples. Patients were selected for TCR sequencing only if sufficient RNA was available from at least two tumor regions. Before selection, tumor and adjacent nontumor lung specimens were reviewed by a lung pathologist. This sample was included in a study of spatial heterogeneity in lung cancer (dated by TCRdb to the late 2010s). Notes on the research overall: Beta-chain transcripts were consistently detected in greater numbers than alpha-chain transcripts, which likely reflects a higher abundance of beta-chain transcripts. TCR repertoire features were related to nonsynonymous mutation counts determined by whole-exome sequencing of tumor tissue. In the raw uncorrected reads, each unique combination of TCR and UMI appeared on average more than ten times. In non-small cell lung cancer, the study made a quantitative comparison of TCR alpha and beta repertoires among multiple tumor regions, matched nontumor lung and blood. In tumor regions, TCR transcript counts showed a strong correlation with a T cell transcriptional module score from matched bulk RNA-seq. Both alpha and beta chains were TCR-sequenced in samples taken at surgery, namely 220 tumor regions, around 64 matched nontumor lung samples and 50 to 60 PBMC samples. Study-level results and caveats: Counts of ubiquitous and regional expanded TCRs correlated with counts of ubiquitous and regional nonsynonymous mutations, respectively. Estimated TCR-seq coverage of tumor T cells was only roughly 7% for alpha chains and 12% to 15% for beta chains. Additional single-cell paired TCR alpha and beta sequencing was considered necessary to confirm, at a functional level, the hypothesis that regional TCRs recognize regional mutations. A correlation was observed between the number of expanded intratumoral alpha and beta TCRs and the tumor nonsynonymous mutation count.

Library construction relied on 5' RACE. Data came from a NextSeq 500. In the TCR library protocol, a unique molecular identifier was attached to each TCR cDNA molecule so that PCR and sequencing errors could be corrected. The paper's data handling went like this. TCR identification, UMI-based error correction and CDR3 extraction were performed with Decombinator tools. TCRs above a frequency of 2 per 1,000, corresponding to the top 1% of the tumor frequency distribution, were defined as expanded. Expanded tumor TCRs were classed as regional if statistically deemed absent (corrected P<0.05) from at least one tumor region, otherwise ubiquitous. Each repertoire was subsampled 100 times to 5,000 TCRs, after which Renyi diversity was computed with the R vegan package. To build CDR3 similarity networks, amino acid triplet string-kernel similarity was used, and CDR3s were connected when their pairwise similarity was above 0.82. The raw public reads went through TCRdb reprocessing: fastp at Q25, MiXCR clone calling, in-frame beta chains kept. Identical CDR3 protein sequences are pooled into one entry, listed with their most common genes and DNA. TCRdb, not the original authors, processed these V and J calls. This sample gives approximately 8,800 distinct CDR3 sequences in total; about an eighth of them show up just once. 11% of the sample is taken by the ten largest.

Ends trimmed: V by 1 base, J by 5 bases; bases unmatched to a gene: 2. From its cysteine to its phenylalanine, the CDR3 spans 15 amino acids. Only CDR3 DNA is held: 45 bases, read in frame from base 1. From the germline V gene, CDR1 is SGHRS and CDR2 is YFSETQ. The sample here was lung tumor tissue, taken at surgery. This TCR was sampled from a male donor with early-stage non-small cell lung cancer. This sequence uses TRBV5-1 and TRBJ2-7; 14 nucleotides in the junction match TRBD2. The nucleotides are TGCGCCAGCAGCTTGTGGACTAGCGGGAGGAACGAGCAGTACTTC. It translates to CASSLWTSGRNEQYF.